This T cell receptor beta chain was recorded in a study of blood T cell repertoires in COVID-19. Overall study: The United States, Italy and Spain provided the acute and convalescent COVID-19 samples. T cells, B-cell-depleted T cells, or PBMCs supplied cDNA or gDNA.

Germline assignment: CDR1 SEHNR and CDR2 FQNEAQ (reference sequence). J was trimmed by 2 bases and V by 5 bases; bases with no gene match: 7. The CDR3 contains 15 residues. This clone was detected only a few times. Authors' analysis steps: Reference gene primer amplification in the assay estimated nucleated cell counts. Sequencing was performed with immunoSEQ multiplex PCR; in TCRdb, only in-frame clones are kept and a portion is missing. That table furnishes V, J and clone size, whereas the DNA furnished D and trimming. The sample contains tens of thousands of clones, about nine tenths of which appear only once.

Sequencing input: peripheral blood. This TCR derives from a woman aged 45-59 years with active or convalescent COVID-19. V and J are TRBV7-9 and TRBJ2-7; 9 nucleotides line up with TRBD1. CDR3 bases: TGTGCCAGCAGCCGGGACAGGGTTCGGACCTACGAGCAGTACTTC. This codes for CASSRDRVRTYEQYF.